These 27 T cell receptor beta chains share one sample of origin, sequenced in a study of blood T cell repertoires in COVID-19. Using immunoSEQ multiplex PCR, the repertoire was profiled, and TCRdb retains in-frame clones only, with some absent. The sample holds some 260,000 clones; about 87% are singletons and the top ten take roughly a tenth. Input material: peripheral blood. All receptors derive from a woman between 65 and 79 years old with COVID-19, enrolled during active disease.

This chain connects TRBV15 to TRBJ1-2, with TRBD1 matching 8 bases. With V trimmed by 0 bases and J by 2 bases, 2 bases remained unmatched. Germline V gives CDR1 LNHNV, CDR2 YYDKDF (reference sequence). This CDR3 contains 15 residues. The CDR3 reads CATSRDRGLNYGYTF. The CDR3 DNA reads TGTGCCACCAGCAGAGACAGGGGGCTGAACTATGGCTACACCTTC.

This clone occurred a few times. The same CDR3 arises from other DNA sequences in this sample as well. The genes are TRBV9 and TRBJ1-2; no definite D call. This CDR3 has 14 residues. CDR1 and CDR2 from the germline V gene are SGDLS and YYNGEE. V was cut by 0 bases and J by 4 bases, with 10 bases left in between. In DNA, the CDR3 is TGTGCCAGCAGCGTAGAGGCAGGCCGCTATGGCTACACCTTC. This gives the protein CASSVEAGRYGYTF.

Remarks on this clone: Other DNA sequences in this specimen translate into the identical CDR3. V is TRBV6-1 and J is TRBJ2-7; possible D gene TRBD2, 6 bases. Germline V gene data show CDR1 as MNHNS and CDR2 as SASEGT. Trimming pared 0 bases from V and 0 bases from J, leaving 9 bases between. This CDR3 spans 15 amino acids. CDR3 in DNA: TGTGCCAGCAGTGAAGCGCGGGGACTCTCCTACGAGCAGTACTTC. Translation gives CASSEARGLSYEQYF.

This clone was counted a single time. The chain uses TRBV29-1 and TRBJ1-1, with 10 bases matching TRBD1. Germline V CDR1 and CDR2: SQVTM, ANQGSEA. The junction had 8 bases not matched to a gene; V was cut back by 6 bases and J by 4 bases. The CDR3 covers 14 residues. The chain's CDR3 is CSVGDRGRGTEAFF. CDR3 nucleotide sequence: TGCAGCGTGGGAGACAGGGGGCGCGGCACTGAAGCTTTCTTT. Full variable domain (outside the CDR3, taken from reference TRBV29-1 and TRBJ1-1): SAVISQKPSRDICQRGTSLTIQCQVDSQVTMMFWYRQQPGQSLTLIATANQGSEATYESGFVIDKFPISRPNLTFSTLTVSNMSPEDSSIYLCSVGDRGRGTEAFFGQGTRLTVV.

The V call is TRBV28, the J call TRBJ1-2; tentatively, D is TRBD1 (6 bases). This CDR3 has 17 residues. Trimming left V 3 bases short and J 8 bases short, with 25 bases between. From germline, CDR1 is MDHEN and CDR2 SYDVKM. The CDR3: CASSFGKALGGAGGYTF. The CDR3 DNA sequence: TGTGCCAGCAGTTTTGGAAAGGCCCTGGGGGGGGCTGGAGGCTACACCTTC.

The rearrangement links TRBV6-6 to TRBJ2-1; 11 bases are a match to TRBD2. Germline lookup yields CDR1 MNHNY and CDR2 SVGAGI (reference sequence). Unmatched junction bases numbered 7, after V lost 5 bases and J lost 4 bases. The CDR3 length is 16 residues. CDR3 loop: CASSPKGLAVYNEQFF. The CDR3 nucleotides read TGTGCCAGCAGTCCCAAGGGACTAGCGGTGTACAATGAGCAGTTCTTC.

The V call is TRBV7-8, the J call TRBJ2-1; D ambiguous. The ends were cut back, 1 base at V and 9 bases at J, with 7 bases in the middle. The germline V gene encodes CDR1 SGHVS and CDR2 FQNEAQ. The CDR3 runs 12 residues. CDR3 loop: CASSLVFGEQFF. CDR3 bases: TGTGCCAGCAGCTTAGTGTTCGGTGAGCAGTTCTTC.

The rearrangement links TRBV29-1 to TRBJ2-6; D is possibly TRBD1 (5 bases). This CDR3 contains 15 residues. In germline, CDR1 is SQVTM, CDR2 ANQGSEA. The ends were cut back, 1 base at V and 0 bases at J, with 7 bases in the middle. The CDR3 DNA is TGCAGCGTTGAAGGGACAAACTCTGGGGCCAACGTCCTGACTTTC. This encodes CSVEGTNSGANVLTF.

This sequence joins TRBV4-2 and TRBJ1-2; TRBD1 agrees at 8 bases. With 6 bases clipped from V and 7 bases from J, the junction kept 7 bases outside the gene matches. The CDR3 spans 13 residues. Looked up from germline, CDR1 is LGHNA and CDR2 is YNFKEQ. CDR3 region: CASRDRAGVGYTF. CDR3 DNA: TGTGCCAGCAGGGACAGGGCTGGGGTTGGCTACACCTTC.

The rearrangement links TRBV7-9 to TRBJ1-5, with TRBD1 as a possible D gene (6 bases). The CDR3 loop spans 14 amino acids. Looked up from germline, CDR1 is SEHNR and CDR2 is FQNEAQ (reference sequence). Trimming stripped 2 bases from V and 4 bases from J, with 9 bases between. The CDR3: CASSLLDSNQPQHF. In DNA, the CDR3 is TGTGCCAGCAGCTTATTGGACAGTAATCAGCCCCAGCATTTT.

The rearrangement joins TRBV28 to TRBJ1-2; 11 positions agree with TRBD1. In germline, CDR1 is MDHEN, CDR2 SYDVKM. The trim removed 6 bases at V and 2 bases at J, leaving 5 bases unmatched. The CDR3 spans 15 residues. The CDR3 spells CASRWDRGYNYGYTF. The CDR3 DNA reads as TGTGCCAGCAGGTGGGACAGGGGGTACAACTATGGCTACACCTTC.

This clone came up a few times. The chain joins TRBV5-1 to TRBJ2-7, with TRBD2 matching 7 bases. The CDR3 is made up of 15 amino acids. The junction had 6 bases not matched to a gene; V was cut back by 0 bases and J by 3 bases. Looked up from germline, CDR1 is SGHRS and CDR2 is YFSETQ. The CDR3 DNA reads TGCGCCAGCAGCTTGGACGGGGGAGGGATCTACGAGCAGTACTTC. Translation: CASSLDGGGIYEQYF.

The chain carries TRBV4-2 and TRBJ2-5; TRBD2 agrees at 8 bases. Germline V gives CDR1 LGHNA, CDR2 YNFKEQ. This CDR3 has 16 amino acids. Trimming removed 0 bases from V and 7 bases from J; junction bases left unmatched: 10. The CDR3 coding sequence is TGTGCCAGCAGCCAAGATCGTCGGGGGGGCAGGGGGACCCAGTACTTC. Translation gives CASSQDRRGGRGTQYF.

This chain uses TRBV29-1 with TRBJ1-1; 7 bases agree with TRBD1. The CDR3 consists of 14 residues. J gave up 4 bases and V 8 bases, and 13 bases lay outside the gene matches. Per the germline V gene, CDR1 is SQVTM and CDR2 is ANQGSEA. The CDR3 loop is CSTGRDRAITEAFF. The CDR3 DNA reads as TGCAGCACGGGTAGAGACAGGGCTATCACTGAAGCTTTCTTT.

This clone was picked up one time. The chain has TRBV30 and TRBJ2-1, with 8 bases aligning to TRBD2. Germline CDR1 is GTSNPN and CDR2 is SVGIG (reference sequence). With V trimmed by 0 bases and J by 8 bases, 15 bases remained unmatched. CDR3 length: 17 amino acids. CDR3 in amino acids: CAWSVKKVAGGLDEQFF. The CDR3 DNA reads TGTGCCTGGAGTGTAAAGAAAGTTGCGGGAGGTTTGGATGAGCAGTTCTTC. The full variable domain, its missing parts supplied by reference TRBV30 and TRBJ2-1, is SQTIHQWPATLVQPVGSPLSLECTVEGTSNPNLYWYRQAAGRGLQLLFYSVGIGQISSEVPQNLSASRPQDRQFILSSKKLLLSDSGFYLCAWSVKKVAGGLDEQFFGPGTRLTVL.

V gene TRBV7-2 combines with J gene TRBJ2-7; perhaps TRBD2 as D (6 bases). Trimming removed 5 bases from V and 5 bases from J, with 22 bases in between. The V gene's germline CDR1 is SGHTA and CDR2 FQGNSA. This CDR3 is 16 amino acids long. In DNA, the CDR3 is TGTGCCAGCAGCAGGAGTAGCGGCTCGAATCGTGACGAGCAGTACTTC. It translates to CASSRSSGSNRDEQYF.

The chain's CDR3 is CSVSGRLTDTQYF. In DNA, the CDR3 is TGCAGCGTTAGCGGGAGGCTCACAGATACGCAGTATTTT. J is TRBJ2-3 and V is TRBV29-1, with 9 bases aligning to TRBD2. V lost 5 bases to trimming and J lost 2 bases; unmatched junction nucleotides: 2. This CDR3 region has 13 residues. Per germline, CDR1 SQVTM and CDR2 ANQGSEA.

This clone came up once. CDR3 region: CASSDRGLAPNEKLFF. The CDR3, as DNA: TGTGCCAGCAGTGACAGGGGATTGGCCCCCAATGAAAAACTGTTTTTT. The chain links TRBV6-1 to TRBJ1-4; D is perhaps TRBD1 (6 bases). The CDR3 is 16 amino acids. V shed 3 bases and J shed 5 bases, with 16 bases lying between them. In germline, CDR1 is MNHNS, CDR2 SASEGT.

This clone was detected only a few times. This rearrangement joins TRBV7-3 to TRBJ2-2, with D possibly TRBD2 on 6 matching bases. CDR3 length: 14 residues. The germline CDR1 and CDR2 sequences are SGHTA and FQGTGA. Trimming shortened V by 2 bases and J by 4 bases, and 8 bases separated the two germline ends. CDR3 DNA: TGTGCCAGCAGCTTAGGAGGGGTCACCGGGGAGCTGTTTTTT. Translating it yields CASSLGGVTGELFF.

This chain connects TRBV27 to TRBJ2-7; 10 bases are a match to TRBD2. The CDR3 runs to 16 residues. Looked up from germline, CDR1 is MNHEY and CDR2 is SMNVEV (reference sequence). The V gene end was trimmed by 2 bases and the J gene end by 5 bases; junction bases not matched to a gene: 9. CDR3 sequence (DNA): TGTGCCAGCAGTTTACAACCGGGACTAGCGTTCGACGAGCAGTACTTC. Translated: CASSLQPGLAFDEQYF.

This chain uses TRBV30 with TRBJ1-2; possibly TRBD1 for D (5 bases). This CDR3 spans 13 amino acids. The germline gives CDR1 GTSNPN, CDR2 SVGIG (reference sequence). Between the trimmed V and J ends, which lost 7 bases and 4 bases, there was a span of 16 bases. The CDR3 is CAYRTPPGYGYTF. In DNA, the CDR3 is TGTGCCTACAGGACCCCTCCCGGCTATGGCTACACCTTC.

The V call is TRBV19, the J call TRBJ2-7, with 7 positions matching TRBD1. The trim removed 4 bases at V and 1 base at J, leaving 7 bases unmatched. Germline V gene lookup returns CDR1 LNHDA and CDR2 SQIVND (reference sequence). The CDR3 consists of 15 residues. CDR3 amino acids: CASSKGQAASYEQYF. The CDR3 DNA follows: TGTGCCAGTAGTAAAGGACAGGCCGCATCCTACGAGCAGTACTTC.

V is TRBV6-5 and J is TRBJ2-7; 12 bases line up with TRBD1. In germline, CDR1 is MNHEY, CDR2 SVGAGI. The CDR3 extends over 15 amino acids. After removal of 6 bases from V and 1 base from J, the junction contained 4 bases not matched to a gene. CDR3 DNA sequence: TGTGCCAGCAGCCAGGGACAGGGGGCGTCCTACGAGCAGTACTTC. Translated, it gives CASSQGQGASYEQYF.

CDR3: CASSIPWDSYGYTF. The CDR3 DNA is TGTGCCAGTAGTATTCCCTGGGACAGCTATGGCTACACCTTC. The chain uses TRBV19 and TRBJ1-2, with 7 bases matching TRBD1. V was clipped by 3 bases and J by 4 bases; unmatched bases: 5. Germline values: CDR1 LNHDA, CDR2 SQIVND (reference sequence). The CDR3 is made up of 14 amino acids.

The chain is built from TRBV6-5 and TRBJ2-7, with 11 bases that match TRBD2. Germline values: CDR1 MNHEY, CDR2 SVGAGI. The V and J ends lost 7 bases and 7 bases, in that order; junction bases with no gene match: 6. The CDR3 loop spans 13 amino acids. The CDR3 region has the DNA TGTGCCAGCAAGGAGGCTAGCGGGAGGGAGCAGTACTTC. Amino acid sequence: CASKEASGREQYF.

A few counts support this clone. The chain has TRBV27 and TRBJ1-6; D is perhaps TRBD1 (6 bases). CDR3 length: 14 residues. Germline assignment: CDR1 MNHEY and CDR2 SMNVEV (reference sequence). The V and J ends lost 6 bases and 10 bases respectively, with 16 bases between them. The CDR3 nucleotides are TGTGCCAGCAGGGAAGGGGGGCGGGGGTCACCCCTCCACTTT. Amino acids: CASREGGRGSPLHF.

This clone was observed a handful of times. This chain links TRBV6-6 with TRBJ1-4; maybe TRBD1 (6 bases). This CDR3 spans 14 amino acids. The germline CDR1 and CDR2 sequences are MNHNY and SVGAGI (reference sequence). Deletions cut 5 bases from V and 7 bases from J, with 14 bases between. The CDR3 is CASSHRQEGEKLFF. As DNA, the CDR3 is TGTGCCAGCAGTCACCGACAGGAAGGTGAAAAACTGTTTTTT.